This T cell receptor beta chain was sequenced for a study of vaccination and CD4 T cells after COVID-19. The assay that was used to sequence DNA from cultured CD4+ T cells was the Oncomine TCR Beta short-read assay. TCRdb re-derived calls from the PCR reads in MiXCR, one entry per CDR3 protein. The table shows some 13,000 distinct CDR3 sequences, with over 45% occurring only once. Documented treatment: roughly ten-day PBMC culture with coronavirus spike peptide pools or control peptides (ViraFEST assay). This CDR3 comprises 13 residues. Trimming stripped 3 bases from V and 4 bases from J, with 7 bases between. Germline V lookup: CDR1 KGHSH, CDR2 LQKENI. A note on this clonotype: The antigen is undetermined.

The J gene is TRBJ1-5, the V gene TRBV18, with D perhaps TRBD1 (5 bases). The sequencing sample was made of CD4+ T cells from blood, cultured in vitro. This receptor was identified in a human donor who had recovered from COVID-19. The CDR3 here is CASSPDTNQPQHF. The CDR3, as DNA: TGTGCCAGCTCACCGGACACTAATCAGCCCCAGCATTTT.